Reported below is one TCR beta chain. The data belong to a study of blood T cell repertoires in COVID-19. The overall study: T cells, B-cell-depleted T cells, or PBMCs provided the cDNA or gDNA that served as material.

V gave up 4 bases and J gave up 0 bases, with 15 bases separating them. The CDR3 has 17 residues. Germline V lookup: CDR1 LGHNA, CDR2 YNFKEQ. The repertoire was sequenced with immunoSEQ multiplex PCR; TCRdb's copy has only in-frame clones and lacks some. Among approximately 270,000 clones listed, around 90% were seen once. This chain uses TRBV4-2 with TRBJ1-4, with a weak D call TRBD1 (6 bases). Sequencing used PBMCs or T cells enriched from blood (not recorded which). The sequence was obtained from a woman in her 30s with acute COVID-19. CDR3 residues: CASSPTWTASTNEKLFF. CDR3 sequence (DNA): TGTGCCAGCAGCCCCACATGGACAGCTTCAACTAATGAAAAACTGTTTTTT.